This T cell receptor (beta chain) originates from a study of T-cell memory formation after mild COVID-19 (dated by TCRdb to about 2021). For context, the study as a whole: Most TCR sequence clusters were specific to one of the two donors. Longitudinal TCRalpha and TCRbeta repertoire sequencing tracked T-cell clones expanding and contracting after mild COVID-19 in a couple of donors. The cohort was made up of two young adult volunteers, one female and one male, who were previously healthy. What the authors observed across the whole study: Some responding clones were found in pre-infection memory, which suggests that pre-existing cross-reactive memory T cells took part in the SARS-CoV-2 response. Only two mild cases were covered in the study, and larger cohorts including severe cases with pre-infection samples were considered necessary. From day 15 to 85, contracting clones showed balanced CD4/CD8 phenotypes, whereas a second wave of clones that expanded from day 15 to 37 leaned towards CD4+. Contracting CD4+ clones were found mainly in CM and EM memory subsets, while CD8+ clones were enriched in EMRA. SARS-CoV-2 specificity of the second-wave clones peaking on day 37 was not confirmed.

The instrument given in TCRdb is Illumina NovaSeq 6000. cDNA libraries for TCRalpha and TCRbeta were prepared by 5'RACE using constant-segment primers, with sample barcodes and unique molecular identifiers added. RNA was extracted from every sample with Trizol reagent. The libraries were amplified in two PCR steps, and the second step added a second sample barcode and Illumina TruSeq adapters. The libraries were sequenced on an Illumina NovaSeq using 2 x 150 bp paired-end reads. The original pipeline was this. With migec v1.2.7, reads were demultiplexed and then collapsed into UMI-guided consensus sequences. Using mixcr v2.1.11, UMI consensuses were aligned to TRA and TRB V and J templates and then assembled into clonotypes. Expanded or contracted clonotypes were those called significant by both edgeR and NoisET, with noise models trained on biological replicates. edgeR calls used a false discovery rate-adjusted p below 0.01 and a log2 fold-change threshold of 1. As an exploratory analysis of dynamics, max-normalized trajectories of the 1000 most abundant clonotypes were examined with PCA combined with hierarchical clustering. Separately sequenced CD4+ and CD8+ repertoires were used to assign the CD4 or CD8 phenotype of responding clones. TCRdb trimmed public reads at Q25 via fastp, called clones via MiXCR and kept in-frame beta chains. Every CDR3 protein is listed once, alongside the most common genes and DNA of its rows. The V and J calls were not made by the authors but by TCRdb's processing. The sample table contains 89,000 or so distinct CDR3 sequences; only one count was recorded for 10% to 15% of them. 41% of the sample belongs to the ten largest clones.

Compared with germline, V lacks 0 bases and J lacks 4 bases; bases without a gene match: 11. The germline V gene sets CDR1 to LGHNA and CDR2 to YNFKEQ. From its cysteine to its phenylalanine, the CDR3 spans 18 amino acids. Solely the CDR3 DNA is kept, with 54 bases framed from the first base. Ficoll-Paque density gradient centrifugation was used to isolate PBMCs. To note about this clonotype: Its antigen has not been determined. Base qualities are not recorded, but no much larger clone differs from it by a single base.

Sequencing was carried out using PBMCs or a T cell subset sorted from them (not recorded which). The sequence came from a man aged 18 to 30 who had mild COVID-19 (a few samples of this study predate the infection). The sample titles of this study are shuffled in the database, so cell type and time point are left out; the donor was told from shared clones. The sequence joins TRBV4-2 to TRBJ2-3; 9 central nucleotides agree with TRBD2. The CDR3 region has the sequence CASSQEPRGTSSADTQYF. DNA sequence: TGTGCCAGCAGCCAAGAGCCGCGGGGGACTAGCTCGGCAGATACGCAGTATTTT.